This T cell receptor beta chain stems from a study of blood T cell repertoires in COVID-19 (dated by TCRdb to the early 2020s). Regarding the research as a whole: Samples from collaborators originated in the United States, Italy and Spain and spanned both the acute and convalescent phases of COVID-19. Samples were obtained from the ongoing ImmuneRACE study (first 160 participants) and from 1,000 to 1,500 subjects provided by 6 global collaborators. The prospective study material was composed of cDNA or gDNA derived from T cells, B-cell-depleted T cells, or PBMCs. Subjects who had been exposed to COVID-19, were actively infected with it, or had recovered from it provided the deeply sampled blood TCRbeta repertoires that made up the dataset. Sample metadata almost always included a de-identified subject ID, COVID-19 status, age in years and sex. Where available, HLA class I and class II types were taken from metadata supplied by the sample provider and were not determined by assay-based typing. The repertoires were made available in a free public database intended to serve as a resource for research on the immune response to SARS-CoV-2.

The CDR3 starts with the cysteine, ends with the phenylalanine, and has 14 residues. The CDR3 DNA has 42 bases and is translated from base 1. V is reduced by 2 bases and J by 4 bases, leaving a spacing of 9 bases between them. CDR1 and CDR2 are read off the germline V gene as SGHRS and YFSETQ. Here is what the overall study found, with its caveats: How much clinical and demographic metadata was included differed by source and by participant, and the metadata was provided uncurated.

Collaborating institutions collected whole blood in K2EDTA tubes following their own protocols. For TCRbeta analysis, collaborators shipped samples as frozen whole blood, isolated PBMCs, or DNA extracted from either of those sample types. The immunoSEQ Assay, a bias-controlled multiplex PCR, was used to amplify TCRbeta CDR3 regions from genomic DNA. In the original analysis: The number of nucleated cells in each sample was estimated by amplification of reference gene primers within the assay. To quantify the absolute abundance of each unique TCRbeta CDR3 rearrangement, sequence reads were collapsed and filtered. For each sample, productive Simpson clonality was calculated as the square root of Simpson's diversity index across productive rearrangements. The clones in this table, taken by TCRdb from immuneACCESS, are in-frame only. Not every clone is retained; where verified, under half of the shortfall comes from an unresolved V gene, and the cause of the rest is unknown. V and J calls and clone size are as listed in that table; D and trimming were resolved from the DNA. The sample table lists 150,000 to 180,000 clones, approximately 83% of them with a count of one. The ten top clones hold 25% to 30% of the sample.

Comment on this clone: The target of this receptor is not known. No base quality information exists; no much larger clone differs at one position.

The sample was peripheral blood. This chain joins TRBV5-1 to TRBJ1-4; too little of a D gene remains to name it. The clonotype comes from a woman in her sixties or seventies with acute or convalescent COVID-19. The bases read TGCGCCAGCAGCTTAAACGGCGGTAATGAAAAACTGTTTTTT. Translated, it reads CASSLNGGNEKLFF.